The rows below give T cell receptor beta chains drawn from one sample of a study of T cells after yellow fever vaccination. TCRdb reprocessed the 5' RACE reads via MiXCR and lists one record per CDR3 protein. The top ten hold over 11% of the sample, which has some 560,000 distinct CDR3 sequences, about 19% seen once. The material sequenced was PBMCs, taken 15 days after the yellow fever booster vaccination. These receptors all stem from a man aged 25 to 45 who received the YFV17D yellow fever vaccine. The CDR3 runs from the conserved cysteine through the conserved F or W. The order of the fields is V gene, clone size, J gene, D gene, CDR3 DNA, CDR3 protein. A D gene is named only where the DNA matches it firmly. Not all rows give a size; the values are once, few, many and, for expanded clones, a class.

v_gene: TRBV20-1; abundance: NA; j_gene: TRBJ2-7; d_gene: NA; CDR3nt: TGCAGTGCTAGAAGGGTGGGAGTTGTCGAGCAGTACTTC; CDR3aa: CSARRVGVVEQYF
v_gene: TRBV29-1; abundance: NA; j_gene: TRBJ2-3; d_gene: TRBD2; CDR3nt: TGCAGCGTCCTGACTAGCGGCGGCACAGATACGCAGTATTTT; CDR3aa: CSVLTSGGTDTQYF
v_gene: TRBV6-2/TRBV6-3; abundance: few; j_gene: TRBJ2-4; d_gene: TRBD1; CDR3nt: TGTGCCAGCAGACCTAAGACAGGGATAAAAAACATTCAGTACTTC; CDR3aa: CASRPKTGIKNIQYF
v_gene: TRBV6-1; abundance: NA; j_gene: TRBJ2-6; d_gene: NA; CDR3nt: TGTGCCAGCATGGTGGGGATCTCTGGGGCCAACGTCCTGACTTTC; CDR3aa: CASMVGISGANVLTF
v_gene: TRBV20-1; abundance: NA; j_gene: TRBJ2-1; d_gene: TRBD1; CDR3nt: TGCAGTGCTAGCGGGACAGGGGGATTCAATGAGCAGTTCTTC; CDR3aa: CSASGTGGFNEQFF
v_gene: TRBV21-1; abundance: few; j_gene: TRBJ2-2; d_gene: NA; CDR3nt: TGTGCCAGCAACCGTGACAGGGCACACACCGGGGAGCTGTTTTTT; CDR3aa: CASNRDRAHTGELFF
v_gene: TRBV6-2/TRBV6-3; abundance: once; j_gene: TRBJ1-3; d_gene: NA; CDR3nt: TGTGCCAGCCTTGCTCGGACAGTCTCTGGAAACACCATATATTTT; CDR3aa: CASLARTVSGNTIYF
v_gene: TRBV7-2; abundance: few; j_gene: TRBJ2-1; d_gene: NA; CDR3nt: TGTGCCAGCAGCTCAAGCATCTGGCAGTTCTTC; CDR3aa: CASSSSIWQFF
v_gene: TRBV7-2; abundance: NA; j_gene: TRBJ2-7; d_gene: NA; CDR3nt: TGTGCCAGCAGCTTAGAATCAACGGGAGTAAGGGAGCAGTACTTC; CDR3aa: CASSLESTGVREQYF
v_gene: TRBV15; abundance: NA; j_gene: TRBJ2-1; d_gene: NA; CDR3nt: TGTGCCACCAGTACCTTCCGCAGGGGCCCGGTGGGCAATGAGCAGTTCTTC; CDR3aa: CATSTFRRGPVGNEQFF
v_gene: TRBV5-1; abundance: few; j_gene: TRBJ2-1; d_gene: TRBD2; CDR3nt: TGCGCCAGCAGCCCTCCCGGTAGCGGGGACTACAATGAGCAGTTCTTC; CDR3aa: CASSPPGSGDYNEQFF
v_gene: TRBV15; abundance: medium-sized; j_gene: TRBJ2-7; d_gene: NA; CDR3nt: TGTGCCACCAGCAGAGCTCCCGGATACGAGCAGTACTTC; CDR3aa: CATSRAPGYEQYF
v_gene: TRBV10-3; abundance: NA; j_gene: TRBJ2-1; d_gene: NA; CDR3nt: TGTGCCATCAGTGAGGCAGGGAGGACTGAGCAGTTCTTC; CDR3aa: CAISEAGRTEQFF
v_gene: TRBV12-3/TRBV12-4; abundance: NA; j_gene: TRBJ2-5; d_gene: NA; CDR3nt: TGTGCCAGCACCGAGACAGAAGAGACCCAGTACTTC; CDR3aa: CASTETEETQYF
v_gene: TRBV20-1; abundance: NA; j_gene: TRBJ2-7; d_gene: NA; CDR3nt: TGCAGTGCTAGAGATTCTCTAAAGCCCTACGAGCAGTACTTC; CDR3aa: CSARDSLKPYEQYF
v_gene: TRBV5-1; abundance: few; j_gene: TRBJ1-6; d_gene: TRBD1; CDR3nt: TGCGCCAGCAGCTTGGATCCTCAAGACAGGGCGCGGAATTCACCCCTCCACTTT; CDR3aa: CASSLDPQDRARNSPLHF